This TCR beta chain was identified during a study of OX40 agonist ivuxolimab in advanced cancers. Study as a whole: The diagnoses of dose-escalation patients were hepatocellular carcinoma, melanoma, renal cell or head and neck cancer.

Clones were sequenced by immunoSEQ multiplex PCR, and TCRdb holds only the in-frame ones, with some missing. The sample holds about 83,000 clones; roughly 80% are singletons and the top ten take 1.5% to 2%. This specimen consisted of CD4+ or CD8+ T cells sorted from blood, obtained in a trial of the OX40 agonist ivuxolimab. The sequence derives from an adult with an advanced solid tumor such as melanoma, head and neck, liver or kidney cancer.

The CDR3 region has the DNA TGCGCCAGCAGTCAAGGGACTAGCGGGGGGCTCTACTACGAGCAGTACTTC. Translating it yields CASSQGTSGGLYYEQYF. The gene calls are TRBV23-1 and TRBJ2-7, with TRBD2 matching 15 bases. TRBV23-1 is given ORF status, its function remaining uncertain. V lost 2 bases to trimming and J lost 3 bases; unmatched junction nucleotides: 5. The CDR3 runs 17 residues.